This is a list of T cell receptor beta chains from one sample in a study of blood T cell repertoires in COVID-19. The table came from immunoSEQ multiplex PCR; TCRdb's copy has only in-frame clones and leaves some out. Found here are over 100,000 clones, about 90% of them singletons; the top ten hold 1.1%. Specimen: peripheral blood. The receptors stem from a human donor in a cohort sampled during active COVID-19. Each CDR3 is given with its conserved first and last residue. Fields, in order: D gene, clone size, V gene, J gene, CDR3 protein, CDR3 DNA. D genes are given only for firm matches. Size is stated for part of the rows, as once, few or many counts, or as a class when the clone is expanded.

D gene: .
clone size: .
V gene: TRBV19
J gene: TRBJ1-5
CDR3 protein: CASSAQGPNQPQHF
CDR3 DNA: TGTGCCAGTAGTGCCCAGGGCCCCAATCAGCCCCAGCATTTT

D gene: .
clone size: .
V gene: TRBV5-1
J gene: TRBJ1-4
CDR3 protein: CASSSTSRVAEKLFF
CDR3 DNA: TGCGCCAGCAGCTCGACGTCCAGGGTAGCTGAAAAACTGTTTTTT

D gene: TRBD2
clone size: .
V gene: TRBV6-2/TRBV6-3
J gene: TRBJ2-1
CDR3 protein: CASSYLASGRRSYNEQFF
CDR3 DNA: TGTGCCAGCAGTTATTTGGCTAGCGGGAGACGTTCGTACAATGAGCAGTTCTTC

D gene: TRBD2
clone size: .
V gene: TRBV29-1
J gene: TRBJ2-3
CDR3 protein: CSVGLAGATDTQYF
CDR3 DNA: TGCAGCGTTGGTCTAGCGGGAGCCACAGATACGCAGTATTTT

D gene: TRBD2
clone size: .
V gene: TRBV3-1/TRBV3-2
J gene: TRBJ2-1
CDR3 protein: CASSQDHGITSGRAPFYNEQFF
CDR3 DNA: TGTGCCAGCAGCCAAGACCACGGGATAACTAGCGGGAGGGCCCCATTCTACAATGAGCAGTTCTTC

D gene: TRBD2
clone size: .
V gene: TRBV6-5
J gene: TRBJ2-2
CDR3 protein: CASRTGGTGELFF
CDR3 DNA: TGTGCCAGCAGAACGGGGGGCACCGGGGAGCTGTTTTTT

D gene: TRBD1
clone size: .
V gene: TRBV5-1
J gene: TRBJ2-7
CDR3 protein: CASSSGQGPTYEQYF
CDR3 DNA: TGCGCCAGCAGCTCCGGACAGGGACCCACCTACGAGCAGTACTTC

D gene: .
clone size: .
V gene: TRBV7-9
J gene: TRBJ1-1
CDR3 protein: CASSLVGERMDTEAFF
CDR3 DNA: TGTGCCAGCAGCTTAGTCGGGGAAAGGATGGACACTGAAGCTTTCTTT

D gene: .
clone size: .
V gene: TRBV18
J gene: TRBJ1-4
CDR3 protein: CASSLGSNEKLFF
CDR3 DNA: TGTGCCAGCTCCCTAGGATCTAATGAAAAACTGTTTTTT

D gene: TRBD2
clone size: .
V gene: TRBV4-3
J gene: TRBJ2-1
CDR3 protein: CASSQDQVAGAREQFF
CDR3 DNA: TGCGCCAGCAGCCAAGATCAGGTAGCGGGGGCCCGTGAGCAGTTCTTC

D gene: TRBD1
clone size: .
V gene: TRBV24-1
J gene: TRBJ2-6
CDR3 protein: CATSDHRGSGANVLTF
CDR3 DNA: TGTGCCACCAGTGATCACAGGGGTTCTGGGGCCAACGTCCTGACTTTC

D gene: .
clone size: .
V gene: TRBV7-9
J gene: TRBJ1-1
CDR3 protein: CASSLPNTGTEAFF
CDR3 DNA: TGTGCCAGCAGCTTACCCAATACAGGGACTGAAGCTTTCTTT

D gene: .
clone size: once
V gene: TRBV4-2
J gene: TRBJ1-3
CDR3 protein: CASSQDLASGNTIYF
CDR3 DNA: TGTGCCAGCAGCCAAGATCTCGCGTCGGGAAACACCATATATTTT

D gene: .
clone size: .
V gene: TRBV13
J gene: TRBJ1-2
CDR3 protein: CASSLGGRDYGYTF
CDR3 DNA: TGCGCCAGCAGCTTGGGGGGGCGGGACTATGGCTACACCTTC

D gene: .
clone size: .
V gene: TRBV6-1
J gene: TRBJ2-6
CDR3 protein: CASSEWLSGANVLTF
CDR3 DNA: TGTGCCAGCAGTGAATGGCTGTCTGGGGCCAACGTCCTGACTTTC

D gene: .
clone size: .
V gene: TRBV7-9
J gene: TRBJ2-2
CDR3 protein: CASSSPGHQFF
CDR3 DNA: TGTGCCAGCAGCTCCCCGGGACACCAGTTTTTT

D gene: .
clone size: .
V gene: TRBV2
J gene: TRBJ1-2
CDR3 protein: CASSEERGSYYGYTF
CDR3 DNA: TGTGCCAGCAGTGAAGAACGGGGGAGTTACTATGGCTACACCTTC

D gene: TRBD1
clone size: few
V gene: TRBV19
J gene: TRBJ1-5
CDR3 protein: CASSMGQVGQPQHF
CDR3 DNA: TGTGCCAGTAGTATGGGACAGGTTGGTCAGCCCCAGCATTTT

D gene: TRBD2
clone size: .
V gene: TRBV6-5
J gene: TRBJ2-7
CDR3 protein: CASSYWRGAHEQYF
CDR3 DNA: TGTGCCAGCAGTTACTGGCGGGGGGCCCACGAGCAGTACTTC

D gene: TRBD2
clone size: once
V gene: TRBV10-2
J gene: TRBJ2-1
CDR3 protein: CASSPSGRVTYNEQFF
CDR3 DNA: TGCGCCAGCTCTCCTAGCGGGAGGGTCACCTACAATGAGCAGTTCTTC

D gene: .
clone size: .
V gene: TRBV1
J gene: TRBJ2-3
CDR3 protein: CTSSQETVVGRRTDTQYF
CDR3 DNA: TGCACCAGCAGCCAAGAAACAGTTGTGGGGCGTCGCACAGATACGCAGTATTTT

D gene: .
clone size: .
V gene: TRBV2
J gene: TRBJ1-6
CDR3 protein: CASRADTYSPLHF
CDR3 DNA: TGTGCCAGCAGGGCGGATACCTATTCACCCCTCCACTTT

D gene: TRBD2
clone size: .
V gene: TRBV19
J gene: TRBJ2-1
CDR3 protein: CASSRFGGGAYNEQFF
CDR3 DNA: TGTGCCAGTAGTAGATTTGGCGGGGGGGCCTACAATGAGCAGTTCTTC

D gene: .
clone size: .
V gene: TRBV7-9
J gene: TRBJ2-5
CDR3 protein: CASSPIGGIQETQYF
CDR3 DNA: TGTGCCAGCAGCCCAATAGGAGGGATCCAAGAGACCCAGTACTTC